This TCR beta chain was retrieved from a study of cytomegalovirus exposure and HLA in healthy donors. The PCR contained 60 Vbeta and 13 Jbeta primers. TCRdb's copy holds only in-frame clones and misses some; the assay was immunoSEQ multiplex PCR. Among 150,000 to 200,000 clones listed, 78% were seen once. Germline V CDR1 and CDR2: LGHNA, YNFKEQ. This CDR3 region has 18 residues. Unmatched junction bases numbered 15, after V lost 3 bases and J lost 6 bases. In this sample, this clone turned up once. This TCR was recovered from a woman in her twenties or thirties in good health and CMV-seropositive. The material sequenced was PBMCs. The V and J genes are TRBV4-2 and TRBJ2-1; TRBD1 aligns across 9 bases. In DNA, the CDR3 is TGTGCCAGCAGCCACGGCGGACAGGGGTACGGGGGGACCAATGAGCAGTTCTTC. It encodes CASSHGGQGYGGTNEQFF.